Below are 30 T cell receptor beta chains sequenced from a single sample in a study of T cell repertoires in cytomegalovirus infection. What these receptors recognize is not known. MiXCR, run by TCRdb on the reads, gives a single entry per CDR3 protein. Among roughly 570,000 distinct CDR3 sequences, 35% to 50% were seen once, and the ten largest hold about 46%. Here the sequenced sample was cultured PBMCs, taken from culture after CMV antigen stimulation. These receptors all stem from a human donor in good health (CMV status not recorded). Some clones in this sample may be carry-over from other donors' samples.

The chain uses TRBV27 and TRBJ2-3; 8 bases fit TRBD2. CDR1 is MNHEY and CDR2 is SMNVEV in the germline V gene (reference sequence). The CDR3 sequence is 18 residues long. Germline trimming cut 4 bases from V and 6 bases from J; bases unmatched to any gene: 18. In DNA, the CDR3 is TGTGCCAGCAGTTCCCGACAGGCCGGGGGGGTCGGGAGGGATACGCAGTATTTT. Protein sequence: CASSSRQAGGVGRDTQYF.

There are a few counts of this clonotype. In DNA, the CDR3 is TGTGCCAGCATGGCAGCGGAGACCCAGTACTTC. Encoded protein: CASMAAETQYF. The chain uses TRBV2 and TRBJ2-5; D gene unclear. The germline V and J ends were trimmed by 7 bases and 5 bases, with 8 bases remaining between them. The CDR3 is 11 amino acids. CDR1 and CDR2 (germline): SNHLY, FYNNEI.

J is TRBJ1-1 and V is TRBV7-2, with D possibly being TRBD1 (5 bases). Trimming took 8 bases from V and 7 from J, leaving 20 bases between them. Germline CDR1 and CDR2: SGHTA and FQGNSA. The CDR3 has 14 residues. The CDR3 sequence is CASGAGAGVSEAFF. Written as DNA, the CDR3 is TGTGCCAGCGGCGCCGGGGCGGGGGTCAGTGAAGCTTTCTTT.

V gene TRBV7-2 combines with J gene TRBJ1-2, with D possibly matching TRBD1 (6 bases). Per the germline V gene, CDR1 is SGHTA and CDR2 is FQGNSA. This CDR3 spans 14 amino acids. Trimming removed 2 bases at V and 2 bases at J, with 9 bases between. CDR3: CASSLQGQNYGYTF. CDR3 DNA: TGTGCCAGCAGCTTACAGGGACAAAACTATGGCTACACCTTC.

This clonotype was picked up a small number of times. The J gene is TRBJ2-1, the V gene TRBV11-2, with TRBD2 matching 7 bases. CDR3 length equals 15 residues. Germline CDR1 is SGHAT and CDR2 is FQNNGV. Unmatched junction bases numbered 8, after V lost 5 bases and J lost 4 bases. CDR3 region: CASSTLAEAYNEQFF. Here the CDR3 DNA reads TGTGCCAGCAGCACCCTAGCGGAGGCTTACAATGAGCAGTTCTTC.

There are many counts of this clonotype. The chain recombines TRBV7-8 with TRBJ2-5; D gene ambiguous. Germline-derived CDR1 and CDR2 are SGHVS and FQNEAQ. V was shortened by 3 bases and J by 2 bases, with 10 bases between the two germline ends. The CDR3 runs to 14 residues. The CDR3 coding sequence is TGTGCCAGCAGCTTCGTTCGTACGCAAGAGACCCAGTACTTC. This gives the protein CASSFVRTQETQYF.

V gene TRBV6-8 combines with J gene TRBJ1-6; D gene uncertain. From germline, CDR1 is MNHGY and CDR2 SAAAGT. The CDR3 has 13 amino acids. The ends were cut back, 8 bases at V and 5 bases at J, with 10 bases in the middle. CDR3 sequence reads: CASWETNNSPLHF. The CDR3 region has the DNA TGTGCCAGCTGGGAAACTAATAATTCACCCCTCCACTTT.

The CDR3 protein is CASSPPGTRRETQYF. As DNA, the CDR3 is TGTGCCAGCTCACCACCTGGGACGAGGAGGGAGACCCAGTACTTC. J is TRBJ2-5 and V is TRBV18; the D gene could be TRBD1 or TRBD2 (5 bases each). Trimming pared 0 bases from V and 5 bases from J, leaving 13 bases between. Germline assignment: CDR1 KGHSH and CDR2 LQKENI. The CDR3 has 15 amino acids.

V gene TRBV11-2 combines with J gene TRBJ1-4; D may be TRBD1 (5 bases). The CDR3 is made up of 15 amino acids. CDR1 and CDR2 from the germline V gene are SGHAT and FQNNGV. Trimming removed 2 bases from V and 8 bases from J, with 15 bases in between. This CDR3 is CASSLRGPTAEKLFF. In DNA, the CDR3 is TGTGCCAGCAGCTTAAGGGGTCCTACTGCAGAAAAACTGTTTTTT. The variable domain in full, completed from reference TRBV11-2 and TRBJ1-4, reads EAGVAQSPRYKIIEKRQSVAFWCNPISGHATLYWYQQILGQGPKLLIQFQNNGVVDDSQLPKDRFSAERLKGVDSTLKIQPAKLEDSAVYLCASSLRGPTAEKLFFGSGTQLSVL.

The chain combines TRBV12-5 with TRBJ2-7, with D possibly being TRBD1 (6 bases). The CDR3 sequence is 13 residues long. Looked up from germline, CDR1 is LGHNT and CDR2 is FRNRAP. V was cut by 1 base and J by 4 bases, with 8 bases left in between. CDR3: CASGLGTEYEQYF. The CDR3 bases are TGTGCTAGTGGTTTGGGGACAGAATACGAGCAGTACTTC.

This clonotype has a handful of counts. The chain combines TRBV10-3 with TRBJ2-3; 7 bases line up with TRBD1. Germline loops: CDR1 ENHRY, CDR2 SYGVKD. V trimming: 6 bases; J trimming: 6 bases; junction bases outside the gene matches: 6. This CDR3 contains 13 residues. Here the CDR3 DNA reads TGTGCCATCAGCCTCAAGGGGGCGGATACGCAGTATTTT. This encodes CAISLKGADTQYF.

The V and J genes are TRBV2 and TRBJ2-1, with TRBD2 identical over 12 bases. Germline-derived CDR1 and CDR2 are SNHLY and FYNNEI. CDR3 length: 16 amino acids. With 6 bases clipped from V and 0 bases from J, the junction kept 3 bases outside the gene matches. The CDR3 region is CASRVTSGGSYNEQFF. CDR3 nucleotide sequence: TGTGCCAGCAGGGTGACTAGCGGGGGCTCCTACAATGAGCAGTTCTTC.

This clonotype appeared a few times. The CDR3, as DNA: TGTGCCAGCAGCTTAGAGCCACATGAAAAACTGTTTTTT. This encodes CASSLEPHEKLFF. The V gene is TRBV7-9, the J gene TRBJ1-4; D is unresolved. The CDR3 runs 13 residues. Germline CDR1 is SEHNR and CDR2 is FQNEAQ (reference sequence). V lost 1 base, J lost 6 bases, and 6 bases lay in between.

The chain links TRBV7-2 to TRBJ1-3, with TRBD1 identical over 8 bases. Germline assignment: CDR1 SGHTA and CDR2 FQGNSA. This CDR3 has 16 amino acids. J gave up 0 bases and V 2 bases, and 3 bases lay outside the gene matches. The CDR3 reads CASSLYRGTSGNTIYF. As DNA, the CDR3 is TGTGCCAGCAGCTTATACAGGGGGACCTCTGGAAACACCATATATTTT.

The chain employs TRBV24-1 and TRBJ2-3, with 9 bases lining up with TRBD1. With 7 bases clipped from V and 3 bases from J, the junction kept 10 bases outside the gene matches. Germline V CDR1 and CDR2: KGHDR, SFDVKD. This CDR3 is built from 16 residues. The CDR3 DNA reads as TGTGCCACCAGAAGTAATCCGGGACAGGGAACAGATACGCAGTATTTT. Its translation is CATRSNPGQGTDTQYF.

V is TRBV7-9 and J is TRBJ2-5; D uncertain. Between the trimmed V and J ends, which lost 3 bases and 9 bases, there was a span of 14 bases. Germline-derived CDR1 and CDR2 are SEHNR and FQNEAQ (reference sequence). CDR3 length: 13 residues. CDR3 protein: CASSFPARLAQYF. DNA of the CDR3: TGTGCCAGCAGCTTTCCCGCTCGCTTGGCCCAGTACTTC.

This CDR3 reads CSAAKTSGGTYEQYF. The CDR3 coding sequence is TGCAGTGCTGCCAAAACTAGCGGGGGGACCTACGAGCAGTACTTC. V and J are TRBV20-1 and TRBJ2-7, with TRBD2 matching 12 bases. The V and J ends lost 5 bases and 2 bases, in that order; junction bases with no gene match: 7. In germline, CDR1 is DFQATT, CDR2 SNEGSKA (reference sequence). The CDR3 extends over 15 amino acids.

The CDR3 spells CATSRDPPDPSQYF. The CDR3 region has the DNA TGTGCCACCAGCAGAGATCCCCCCGACCCGAGTCAGTACTTC. The V call is TRBV15, the J call TRBJ2-7; D is uncertain. V shed 0 bases and J shed 10 bases, with 16 bases lying between them. The length of the CDR3 is 14 residues. Germline loops: CDR1 LNHNV, CDR2 YYDKDF (reference sequence).

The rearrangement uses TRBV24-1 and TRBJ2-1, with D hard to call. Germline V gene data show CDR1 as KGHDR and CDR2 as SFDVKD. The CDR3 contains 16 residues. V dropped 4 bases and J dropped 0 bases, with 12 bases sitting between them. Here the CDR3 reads CATSEARASSYNEQFF. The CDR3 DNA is TGTGCCACCAGTGAGGCCCGGGCCAGCTCCTACAATGAGCAGTTCTTC.

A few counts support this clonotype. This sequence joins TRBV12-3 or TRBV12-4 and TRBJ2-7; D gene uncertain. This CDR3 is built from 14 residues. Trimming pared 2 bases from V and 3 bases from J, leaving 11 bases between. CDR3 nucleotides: TGTGCCAGCAGTTTATTCGGCGGAAACTACGAGCAGTACTTC. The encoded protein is CASSLFGGNYEQYF.

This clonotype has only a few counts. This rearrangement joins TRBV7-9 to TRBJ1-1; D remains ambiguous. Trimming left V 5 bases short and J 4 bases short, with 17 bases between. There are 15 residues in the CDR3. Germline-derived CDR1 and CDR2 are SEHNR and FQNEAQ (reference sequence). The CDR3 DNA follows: TGTGCCAGCAGCCCACGTCCAGGCGTACGCACTGAAGCTTTCTTT. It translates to CASSPRPGVRTEAFF.

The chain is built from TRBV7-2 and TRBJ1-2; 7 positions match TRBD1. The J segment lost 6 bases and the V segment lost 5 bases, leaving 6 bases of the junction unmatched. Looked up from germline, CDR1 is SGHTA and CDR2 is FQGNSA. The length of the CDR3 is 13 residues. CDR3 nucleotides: TGTGCCAGCAGCCTGACAGGGACCCATGGCTACACCTTC. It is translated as CASSLTGTHGYTF.

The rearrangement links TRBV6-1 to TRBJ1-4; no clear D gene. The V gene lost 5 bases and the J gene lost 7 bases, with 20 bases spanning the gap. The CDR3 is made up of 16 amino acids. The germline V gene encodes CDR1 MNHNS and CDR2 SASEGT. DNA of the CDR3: TGTGCCAGCAGTTCCGACCTCCGCACAAAAGGTGAAAAACTGTTTTTT. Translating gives CASSSDLRTKGEKLFF.

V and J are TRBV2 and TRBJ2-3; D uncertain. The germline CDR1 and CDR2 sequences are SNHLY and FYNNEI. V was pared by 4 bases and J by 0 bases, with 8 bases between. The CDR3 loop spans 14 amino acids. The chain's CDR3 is CASSGSLSTDTQYF. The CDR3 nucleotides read TGTGCCAGCAGTGGGTCTCTTAGCACAGATACGCAGTATTTT.

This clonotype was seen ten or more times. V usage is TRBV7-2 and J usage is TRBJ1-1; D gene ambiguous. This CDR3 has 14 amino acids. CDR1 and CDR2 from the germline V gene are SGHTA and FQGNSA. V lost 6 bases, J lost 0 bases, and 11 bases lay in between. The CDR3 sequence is CASRGRQMNTEAFF. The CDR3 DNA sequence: TGTGCCAGCAGAGGCAGGCAGATGAACACTGAAGCTTTCTTT.

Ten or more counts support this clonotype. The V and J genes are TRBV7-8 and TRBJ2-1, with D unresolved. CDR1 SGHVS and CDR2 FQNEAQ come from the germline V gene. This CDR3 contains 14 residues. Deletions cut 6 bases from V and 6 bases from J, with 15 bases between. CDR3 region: CASRQRVERNEQFF. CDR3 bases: TGTGCCAGCAGGCAAAGGGTAGAACGCAATGAGCAGTTCTTC.

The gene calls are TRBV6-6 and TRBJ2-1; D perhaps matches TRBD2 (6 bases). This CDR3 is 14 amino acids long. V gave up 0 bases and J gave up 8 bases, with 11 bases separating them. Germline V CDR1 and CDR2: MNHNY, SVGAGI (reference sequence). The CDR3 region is CASSYSGSGDEQFF. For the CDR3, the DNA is TGTGCCAGCAGTTACTCCGGGAGTGGTGATGAGCAGTTCTTC.

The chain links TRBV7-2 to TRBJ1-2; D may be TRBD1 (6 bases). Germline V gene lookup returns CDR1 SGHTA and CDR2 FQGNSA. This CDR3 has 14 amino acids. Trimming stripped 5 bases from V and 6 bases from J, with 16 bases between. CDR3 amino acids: CASSLRRQGHGYTF. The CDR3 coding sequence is TGTGCCAGCAGCCTTAGGAGGCAGGGGCATGGCTACACCTTC.

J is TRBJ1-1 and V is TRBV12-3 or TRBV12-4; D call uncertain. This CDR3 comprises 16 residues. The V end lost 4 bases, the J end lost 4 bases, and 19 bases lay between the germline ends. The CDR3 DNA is TGTGCCAGCAGTTCCCACATGTGGGGTTCCGGCACTGAAGCTTTCTTT. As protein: CASSSHMWGSGTEAFF.

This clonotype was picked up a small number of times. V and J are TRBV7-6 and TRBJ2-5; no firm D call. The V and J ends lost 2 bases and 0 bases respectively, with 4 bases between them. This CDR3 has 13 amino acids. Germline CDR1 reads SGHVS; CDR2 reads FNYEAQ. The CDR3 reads CASSLWDQETQYF. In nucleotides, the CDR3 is TGTGCCAGCAGCTTATGGGACCAAGAGACCCAGTACTTC. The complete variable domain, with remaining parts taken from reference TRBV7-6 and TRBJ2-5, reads GAGVSQSPRYKVTKRGQDVALRCDPISGHVSLYWYRQALGQGPEFLTYFNYEAQQDKSGLPNDRFSAERPEGSISTLTIQRTEQRDSAMYRCASSLWDQETQYFGPGTRLLVL.